The 10 T cell receptor beta chains listed next were all sequenced from one sample in a study of T cells expressing NK-cell markers. TCRdb re-called the 5' RACE reads and catalogs CDR3 proteins one per entry, DNA excluded. Recorded for this sample: fewer than 400,000 distinct CDR3 sequences. Sequenced input: blood T cells: a sorted CD56 or NKG2C T cell subset, CD4+ or CD8+ T cells, or bulk PBMC T cells (not recorded which). The receptors shown here come from a woman in her fifties or sixties in good health.

The chain recombines TRBV7-2 with TRBJ1-4. Germline CDR1 reads SGHTA; CDR2 reads FQGNSA. The CDR3 is 14 amino acids. CDR3 sequence: CASSQDGSNEKLFF.

The gene calls are TRBV7-3 and TRBJ2-5; absent DNA, TCRdb's TRBD1 call cannot be checked. CDR3 length equals 13 residues. Germline CDR1 and CDR2: SGHTA and FQGTGA. CDR3: CAGPGRACETQYF.

CDR3 in amino acids: CASSLLGQPSNQPQHF. The chain carries TRBV28 and TRBJ1-5; the D call from TCRdb, TRBD1, cannot be confirmed without DNA. Per the germline V gene, CDR1 is MDHEN and CDR2 is SYDVKM. The CDR3 is 16 amino acids.

V is TRBV6-5 and J is TRBJ2-5; the TCRdb D gene call, TRBD1, has no DNA to confirm it. There are 17 residues in the CDR3. Germline CDR1 and CDR2: MNHEY and SVGAGI. CDR3: CASRNYPIGGVQETQYF.

The V call is TRBV20-1, the J call TRBJ2-1; absent DNA, TCRdb's TRBD1 call cannot be checked. There are 14 residues in the CDR3. CDR1 and CDR2 (germline): DFQATT, SNEGSKA (reference sequence). The CDR3 loop reads CSAADRLFYNEQFF.

V usage is TRBV20-1 and J usage is TRBJ2-4; the TCRdb D gene call, TRBD1, has no DNA to confirm it. CDR1 is DFQATT, CDR2 SNEGSKA, per germline (reference sequence). The CDR3 sequence is 16 residues long. CDR3 region: CSARDRGTTRTNIQYF.

The chain combines TRBV10-3 with TRBJ2-7; the D call from TCRdb, TRBD2, cannot be confirmed without DNA. Germline CDR1 reads ENHRY; CDR2 reads SYGVKD. The CDR3 contains 12 residues. The CDR3: CAISPYAGVSYF.

The rearrangement joins TRBV24-1 to TRBJ2-1; checking the TCRdb D call of TRBD2 is not possible without DNA. Germline V gene sequence: CDR1 KGHDR, CDR2 SFDVKD. The CDR3 has 14 amino acids. The CDR3 spells CATSGTPSYNEQFF.

Here the CDR3 reads CASSVVAFGNTIYF. The chain has TRBV11-2 and TRBJ1-3. This CDR3 has 14 residues. The germline V gene encodes CDR1 SGHAT and CDR2 FQNNGV.

The gene calls are TRBV10-3 and TRBJ1-6; the D call from TCRdb, TRBD1, cannot be confirmed without DNA. There are 16 residues in the CDR3. Germline V gene data show CDR1 as ENHRY and CDR2 as SYGVKD. CDR3 loop: CAISEARQGYNSPLHF.